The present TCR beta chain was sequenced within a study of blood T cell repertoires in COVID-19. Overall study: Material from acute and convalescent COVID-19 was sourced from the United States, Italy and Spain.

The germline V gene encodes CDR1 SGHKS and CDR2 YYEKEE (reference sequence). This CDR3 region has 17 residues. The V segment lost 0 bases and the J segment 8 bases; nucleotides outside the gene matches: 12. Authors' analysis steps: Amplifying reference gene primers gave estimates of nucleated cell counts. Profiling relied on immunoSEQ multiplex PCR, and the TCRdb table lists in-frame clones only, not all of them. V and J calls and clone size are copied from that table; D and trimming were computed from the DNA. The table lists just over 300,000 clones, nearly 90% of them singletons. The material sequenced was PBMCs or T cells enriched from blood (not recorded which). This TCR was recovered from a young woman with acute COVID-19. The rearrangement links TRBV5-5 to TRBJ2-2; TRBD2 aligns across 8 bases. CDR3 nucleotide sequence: TGTGCCAGCAGCTTGGGACCAGCAGCGGGAGTATCGGGGGAGCTGTTTTTT. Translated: CASSLGPAAGVSGELFF.